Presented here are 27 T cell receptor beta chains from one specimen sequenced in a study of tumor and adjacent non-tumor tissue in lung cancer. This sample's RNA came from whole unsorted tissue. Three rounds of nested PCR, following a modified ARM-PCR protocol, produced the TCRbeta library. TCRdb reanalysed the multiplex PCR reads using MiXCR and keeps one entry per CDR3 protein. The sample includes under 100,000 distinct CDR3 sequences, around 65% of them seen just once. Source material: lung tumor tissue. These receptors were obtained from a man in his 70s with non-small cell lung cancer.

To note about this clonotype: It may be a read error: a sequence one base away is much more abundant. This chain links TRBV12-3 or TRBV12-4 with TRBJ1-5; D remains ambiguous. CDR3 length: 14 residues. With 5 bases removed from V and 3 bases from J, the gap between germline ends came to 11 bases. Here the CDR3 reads CASSKEGFNQPQHF. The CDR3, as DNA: TGTGCCAGCAGTAAAGAGGGCTTCAATCAGCCCCAGCATTTT.

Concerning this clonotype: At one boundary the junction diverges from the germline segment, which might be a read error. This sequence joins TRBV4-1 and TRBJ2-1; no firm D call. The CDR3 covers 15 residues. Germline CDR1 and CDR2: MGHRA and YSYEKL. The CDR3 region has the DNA TGCGTCAGCAGCCTGGAACGTGGCTCCTACAATGAGCAGTTCTTC. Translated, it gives CVSSLERGSYNEQFF.

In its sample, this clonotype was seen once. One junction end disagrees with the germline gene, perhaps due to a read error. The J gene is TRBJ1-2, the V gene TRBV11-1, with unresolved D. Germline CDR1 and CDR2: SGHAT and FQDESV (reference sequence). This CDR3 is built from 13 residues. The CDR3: CVSGLEGGNGYTF. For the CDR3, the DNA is TGTGTCAGCGGCTTGGAGGGAGGAAATGGCTACACCTTC.

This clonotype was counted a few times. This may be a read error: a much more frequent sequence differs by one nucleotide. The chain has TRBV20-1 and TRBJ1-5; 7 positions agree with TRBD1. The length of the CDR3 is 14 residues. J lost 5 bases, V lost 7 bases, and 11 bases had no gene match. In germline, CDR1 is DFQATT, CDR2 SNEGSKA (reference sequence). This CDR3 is CSVIKGARDQPQHF. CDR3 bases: TGCAGTGTGATTAAGGGGGCGCGGGATCAGCCCCAGCATTTT.

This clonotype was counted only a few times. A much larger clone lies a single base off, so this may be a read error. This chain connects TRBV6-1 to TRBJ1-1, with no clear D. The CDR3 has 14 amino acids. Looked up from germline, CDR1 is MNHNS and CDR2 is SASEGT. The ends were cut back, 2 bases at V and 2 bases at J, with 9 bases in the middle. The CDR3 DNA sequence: TGTGCCAGCAGTGAAAATTGGGGAAACACTGAAGCTTTCTTT. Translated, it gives CASSENWGNTEAFF.

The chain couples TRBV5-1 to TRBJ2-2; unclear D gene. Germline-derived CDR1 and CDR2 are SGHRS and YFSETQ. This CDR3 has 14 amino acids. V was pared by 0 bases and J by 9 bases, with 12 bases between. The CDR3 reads CASSLAILSWELFF. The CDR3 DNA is TGCGCCAGCAGCTTGGCCATCCTCTCCTGGGAGCTGTTTTTT.

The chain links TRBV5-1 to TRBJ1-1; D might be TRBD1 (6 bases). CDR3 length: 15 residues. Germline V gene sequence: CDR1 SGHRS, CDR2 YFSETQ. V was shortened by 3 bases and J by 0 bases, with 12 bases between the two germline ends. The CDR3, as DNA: TGCGCCAGCAGCTCATCCGGGACATTGAACACTGAAGCTTTCTTT. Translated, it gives CASSSSGTLNTEAFF.

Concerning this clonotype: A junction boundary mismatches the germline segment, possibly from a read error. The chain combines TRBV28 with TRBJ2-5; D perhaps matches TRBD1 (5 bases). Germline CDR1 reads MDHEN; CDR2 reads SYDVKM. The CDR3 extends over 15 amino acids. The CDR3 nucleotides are TGTGTCAGCAGTTTAAAACAGGCACCCCAAGAGACCCAGTATTTC. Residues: CVSSLKQAPQETQYF.

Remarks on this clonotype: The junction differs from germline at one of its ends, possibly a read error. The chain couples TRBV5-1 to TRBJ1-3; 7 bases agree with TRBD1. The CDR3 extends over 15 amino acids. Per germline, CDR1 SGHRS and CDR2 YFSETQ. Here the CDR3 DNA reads TGCGCCAGCAGCTTGGACGGGACAGCTGGAAACACCACATATTTT. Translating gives CASSLDGTAGNTTYF.

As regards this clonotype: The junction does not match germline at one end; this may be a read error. DNA of the CDR3: TGTGTCAGCAGCTATACAGGGGGCAGGAAGGAGACCCAGTACTTC. It translates to CVSSYTGGRKETQYF. This rearrangement joins TRBV11-2 to TRBJ2-5, with 9 nucleotides matching TRBD1. CDR1 is SGHAT, CDR2 FQNNGV, per germline. This CDR3 spans 15 amino acids.

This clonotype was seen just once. The CDR3 region is CANFTTRGSEQFF. The CDR3 bases are TGTGCCAACTTTACCACACGGGGCAGCGAGCAGTTCTTC. The chain employs TRBV18 and TRBJ2-1; D is perhaps TRBD1 or TRBD2 (5 bases each). The CDR3 sequence is 13 residues long. Germline CDR1 KGHSH, CDR2 LQKENI. V gave up 10 bases and J gave up 10 bases, with 20 bases separating them. Full variable domain (rest looked up from reference TRBV18 and TRBJ2-1): NAGVMQNPRHLVRRRGQEARLRCSPMKGHSHVYWYRQLPEEGLKFMVYLQKENIIDESGMPKERFSAEFPKEGPSILRIQQVVRGDSAAYFCANFTTRGSEQFFGPGTRLTVL.

Here the CDR3 reads CSAKRTGELFF. For the CDR3, the DNA is TGCAGTGCCAAGAGGACCGGGGAGCTGTTTTTT. J is TRBJ2-2 and V is TRBV20-1; D remains ambiguous. The CDR3 consists of 11 residues. CDR1 and CDR2 (germline): DFQATT, SNEGSKA (reference sequence). V was cut by 6 bases and J by 5 bases, with 7 bases left in between.

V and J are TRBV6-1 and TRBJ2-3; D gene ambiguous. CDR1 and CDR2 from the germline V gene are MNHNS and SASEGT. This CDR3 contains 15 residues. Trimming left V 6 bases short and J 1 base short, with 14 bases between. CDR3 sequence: CASSGSVTRTDTQYF. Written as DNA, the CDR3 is TGTGCCAGCAGCGGGTCGGTTACTCGCACAGATACGCAGTATTTT.

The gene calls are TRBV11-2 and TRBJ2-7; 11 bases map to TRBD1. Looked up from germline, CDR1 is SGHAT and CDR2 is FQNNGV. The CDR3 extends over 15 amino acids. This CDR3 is CARSSGTGGIYEQYF. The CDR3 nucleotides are TGTGCTAGAAGCTCCGGGACAGGGGGGATTTACGAGCAGTACTTC. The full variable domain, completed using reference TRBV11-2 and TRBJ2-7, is EAGVAQSPRYKIIEKRQSVAFWCNPISGHATLYWYQQILGQGPKLLIQFQNNGVVDDSQLPKDRFSAERLKGVDSTLKIQPAKLEDSAVYLCARSSGTGGIYEQYFGPGTRLTVT.

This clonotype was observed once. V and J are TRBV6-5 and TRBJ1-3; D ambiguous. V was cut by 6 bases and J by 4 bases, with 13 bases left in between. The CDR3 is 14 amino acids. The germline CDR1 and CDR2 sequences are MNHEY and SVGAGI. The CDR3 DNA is TGTGCCAGCAGCGGGAGATGGGTGGGAAACACCATATATTTT. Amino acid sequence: CASSGRWVGNTIYF.

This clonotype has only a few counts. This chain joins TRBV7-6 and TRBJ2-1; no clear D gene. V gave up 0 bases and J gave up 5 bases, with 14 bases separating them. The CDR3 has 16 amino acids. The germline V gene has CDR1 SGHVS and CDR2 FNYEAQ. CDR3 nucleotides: TGTGCCAGCAGCTTAGCCGGCCGTCCAGTGCACAATGAGCAGTTCTTC. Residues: CASSLAGRPVHNEQFF.

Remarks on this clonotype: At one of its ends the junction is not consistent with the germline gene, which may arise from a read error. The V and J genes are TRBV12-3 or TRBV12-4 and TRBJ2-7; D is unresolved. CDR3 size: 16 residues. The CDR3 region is CASSLEGSPFSYKQYF. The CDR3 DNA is TGTGCCAGCAGTTTAGAGGGTAGTCCGTTCTCCTACAAGCAGTACTTC.

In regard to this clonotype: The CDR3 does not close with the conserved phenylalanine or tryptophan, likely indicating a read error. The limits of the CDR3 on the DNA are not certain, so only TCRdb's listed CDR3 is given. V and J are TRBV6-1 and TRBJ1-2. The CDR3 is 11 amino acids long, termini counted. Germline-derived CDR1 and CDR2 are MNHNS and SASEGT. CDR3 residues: CAVRTNYGYTL.

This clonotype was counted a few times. The chain's CDR3 is CASRVGQGFSPLHF. CDR3 nucleotides: TGTGCCAGCAGGGTAGGACAGGGGTTTTCACCCCTCCACTTT. This chain links TRBV28 with TRBJ1-6, with 9 bases aligning to TRBD1. With 6 bases clipped from V and 9 bases from J, the junction kept 6 bases outside the gene matches. Germline V lookup: CDR1 MDHEN, CDR2 SYDVKM. The CDR3 is made up of 14 amino acids. Full variable domain (outside the CDR3, taken from reference TRBV28 and TRBJ1-6): DVKVTQSSRYLVKRTGEKVFLECVQDMDHENMFWYRQDPGLGLRLIYFSYDVKMKEKGDIPEGYSVSREKKERFSLILESASTNQTSMYLCASRVGQGFSPLHFGNGTRLTVT.

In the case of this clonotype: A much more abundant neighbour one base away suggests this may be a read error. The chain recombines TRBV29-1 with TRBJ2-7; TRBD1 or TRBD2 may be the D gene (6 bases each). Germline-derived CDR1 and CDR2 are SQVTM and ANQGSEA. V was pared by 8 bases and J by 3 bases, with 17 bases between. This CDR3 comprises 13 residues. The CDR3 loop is CSIPGGPHYEQYF. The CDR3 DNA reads TGCAGCATTCCTGGGGGGCCCCACTACGAGCAGTACTTC.

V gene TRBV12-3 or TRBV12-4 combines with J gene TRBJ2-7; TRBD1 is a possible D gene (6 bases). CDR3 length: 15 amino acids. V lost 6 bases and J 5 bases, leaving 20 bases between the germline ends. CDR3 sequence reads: CASRPIGQGPHEQYF. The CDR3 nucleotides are TGTGCCAGCAGACCCATCGGGCAGGGGCCCCACGAGCAGTACTTC.

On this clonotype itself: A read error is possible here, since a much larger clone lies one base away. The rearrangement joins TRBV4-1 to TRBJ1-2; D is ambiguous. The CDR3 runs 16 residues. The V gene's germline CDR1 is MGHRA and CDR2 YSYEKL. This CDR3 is CVSSQDEVRTNYGYTF. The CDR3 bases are TGCGTCAGCAGCCAAGATGAAGTCAGGACTAACTATGGCTACACCTTC.

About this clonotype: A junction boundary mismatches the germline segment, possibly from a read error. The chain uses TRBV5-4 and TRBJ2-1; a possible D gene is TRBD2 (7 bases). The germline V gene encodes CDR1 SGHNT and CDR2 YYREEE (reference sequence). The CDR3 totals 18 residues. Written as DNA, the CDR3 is TGTGCCAGCAGCCTTATAACGGGGGGCCTTAGCTCCTACAATGAACAGTTCTTC. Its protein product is CASSLITGGLSSYNEQFF. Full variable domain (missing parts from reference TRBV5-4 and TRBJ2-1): ETGVTQSPTHLIKTRGQQVTLRCSSQSGHNTVSWYQQALGQGPQFIFQYYREEENGRGNFPPRFSGLQFPNYSSELNVNALELDDSALYLCASSLITGGLSSYNEQFFGPGTRLTVL.

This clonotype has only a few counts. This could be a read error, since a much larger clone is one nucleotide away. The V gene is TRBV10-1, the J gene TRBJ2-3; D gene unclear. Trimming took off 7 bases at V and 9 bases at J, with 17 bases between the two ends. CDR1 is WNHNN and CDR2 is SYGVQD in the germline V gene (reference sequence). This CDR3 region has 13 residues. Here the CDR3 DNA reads TGCGCCAGCAACGATGTGGATGTGAGGACGCAGTATTTT. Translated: CASNDVDVRTQYF.

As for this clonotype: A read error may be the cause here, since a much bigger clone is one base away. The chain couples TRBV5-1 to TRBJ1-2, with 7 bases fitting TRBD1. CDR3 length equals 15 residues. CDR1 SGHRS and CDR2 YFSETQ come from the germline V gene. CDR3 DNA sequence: TGCGTCAGCAGTTTCGACAGGGCTGTGAGCTATGGCTACACCTTC. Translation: CVSSFDRAVSYGYTF.

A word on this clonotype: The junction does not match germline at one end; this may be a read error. This CDR3 is CASSLSQGVDNEQLF. The CDR3 DNA is TGCGCCAGCAGTTTAAGTCAGGGGGTAGACAATGAGCAGCTCTTC. The chain employs TRBV12-3 or TRBV12-4 and TRBJ2-1; TRBD1 agrees at 7 bases. The CDR3 extends over 15 amino acids.

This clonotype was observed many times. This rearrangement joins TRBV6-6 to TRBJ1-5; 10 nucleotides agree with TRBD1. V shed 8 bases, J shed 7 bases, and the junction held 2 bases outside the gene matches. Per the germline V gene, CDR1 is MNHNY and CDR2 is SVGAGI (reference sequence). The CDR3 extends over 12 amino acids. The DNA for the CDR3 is TGTGCCAGCGGACAGGGGGGACAGCCCCAGCATTTT. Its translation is CASGQGGQPQHF.